The entry that follows covers one T cell receptor beta chain sequence. Participants' own reports of clinical history determined their cohort assignment. This entry is derived from a study of blood T cell repertoires in COVID-19. Per the original data handling: Using reference gene primer amplification, nucleated cell counts were estimated. Method: immunoSEQ multiplex PCR; TCRdb's copy keeps in-frame clones and lacks some. V and J calls and clone size come straight from that table; D and trimming were deduced from the DNA. The sample carries 300,000 to 450,000 clones, around nine tenths recorded once. CDR1 and CDR2 from the germline V gene are MNHEY and SMNVEV (reference sequence). The CDR3 sequence is 13 residues long. Trimming removed 6 bases at V and 0 bases at J, with 3 bases between.

Sample: PBMCs or T cells enriched from blood (not recorded which). The chain has TRBV27 and TRBJ1-6; no clear D gene. The source of this sequence is a woman under 40 who had been exposed to COVID-19. The CDR3 DNA sequence: TGTGCCAGCAGCCACTCCTATAATTCACCCCTCCACTTT. It encodes CASSHSYNSPLHF.